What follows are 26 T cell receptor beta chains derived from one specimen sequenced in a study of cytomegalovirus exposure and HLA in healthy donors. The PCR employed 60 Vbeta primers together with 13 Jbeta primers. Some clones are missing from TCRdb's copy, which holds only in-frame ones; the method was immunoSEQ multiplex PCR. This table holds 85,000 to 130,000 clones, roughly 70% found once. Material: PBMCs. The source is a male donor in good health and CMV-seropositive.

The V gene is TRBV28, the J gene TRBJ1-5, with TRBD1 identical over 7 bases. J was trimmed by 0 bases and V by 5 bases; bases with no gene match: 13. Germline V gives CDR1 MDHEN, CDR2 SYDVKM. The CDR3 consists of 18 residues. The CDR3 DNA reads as TGTGCCAGCAGTATGGGACAGATCCCTCGATATAGCAATCAGCCCCAGCATTTT. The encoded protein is CASSMGQIPRYSNQPQHF.

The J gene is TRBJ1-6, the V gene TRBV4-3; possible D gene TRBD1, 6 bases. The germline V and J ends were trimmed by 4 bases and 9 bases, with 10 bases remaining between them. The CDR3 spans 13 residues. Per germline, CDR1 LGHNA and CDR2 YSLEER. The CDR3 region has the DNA TGCGCCAGCAGCCTTACAGGGTTTTCACCCCTCCACTTT. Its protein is CASSLTGFSPLHF.

CDR3 in amino acids: CASSLSDRVILGGYTF. The DNA for the CDR3 is TGTGCCAGCAGCTTAAGCGACAGGGTGATTCTTGGGGGCTACACCTTC. The chain links TRBV7-2 to TRBJ1-2, with 7 bases aligning to TRBD1. Trimming removed 2 bases from V and 8 bases from J; junction bases left unmatched: 14. Germline V gene lookup returns CDR1 SGHTA and CDR2 FQGNSA. The CDR3 consists of 16 residues.

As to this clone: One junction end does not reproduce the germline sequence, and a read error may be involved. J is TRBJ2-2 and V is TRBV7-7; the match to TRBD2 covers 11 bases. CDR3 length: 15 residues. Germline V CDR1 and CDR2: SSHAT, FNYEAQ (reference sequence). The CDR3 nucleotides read TGTGCTAGCAGCTCCGGGACTAGCGGCACCGGGGAGCTGTTTTTT. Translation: CASSSGTSGTGELFF.

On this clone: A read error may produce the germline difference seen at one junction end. The CDR3 sequence: CASSQTGSNEKLFF. CDR3 sequence (DNA): TGTGCCAGCAGTCAGACAGGATCTAACGAAAAACTGTTTTTT. The rearrangement uses TRBV6-6 and TRBJ1-4; a possible D gene is TRBD1 (6 bases). The germline V gene has CDR1 MNHNY and CDR2 SVGAGI (reference sequence). The CDR3 runs to 14 residues.

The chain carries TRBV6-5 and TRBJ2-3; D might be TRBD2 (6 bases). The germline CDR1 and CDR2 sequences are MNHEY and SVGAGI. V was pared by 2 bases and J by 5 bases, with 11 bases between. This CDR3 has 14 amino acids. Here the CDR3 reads CASSYAGWGDTQYF. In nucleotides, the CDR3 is TGTGCCAGCAGTTACGCGGGGTGGGGAGATACGCAGTATTTT.

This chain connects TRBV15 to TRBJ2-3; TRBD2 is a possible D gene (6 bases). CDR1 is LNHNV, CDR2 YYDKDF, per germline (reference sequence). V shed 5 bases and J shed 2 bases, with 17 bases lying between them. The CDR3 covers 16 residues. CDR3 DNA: TGTGCCACCAGCCCAGGGACTCTATGGTCCACAGATACGCAGTATTTT. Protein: CATSPGTLWSTDTQYF.

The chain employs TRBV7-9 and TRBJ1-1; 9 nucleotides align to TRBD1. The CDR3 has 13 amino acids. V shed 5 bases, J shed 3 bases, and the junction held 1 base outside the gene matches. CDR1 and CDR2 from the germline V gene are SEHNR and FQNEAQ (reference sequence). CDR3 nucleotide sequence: TGTGCCAGCAGCCGGACAGGGGACACTGAAGCTTTCTTT. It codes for CASSRTGDTEAFF.

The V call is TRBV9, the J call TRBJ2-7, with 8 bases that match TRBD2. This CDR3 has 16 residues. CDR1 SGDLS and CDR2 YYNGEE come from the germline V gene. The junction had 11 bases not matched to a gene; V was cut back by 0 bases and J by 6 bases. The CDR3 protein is CASSVAVLAGIGEQYF. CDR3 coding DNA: TGTGCCAGCAGCGTAGCTGTTTTAGCGGGAATAGGCGAGCAGTACTTC.

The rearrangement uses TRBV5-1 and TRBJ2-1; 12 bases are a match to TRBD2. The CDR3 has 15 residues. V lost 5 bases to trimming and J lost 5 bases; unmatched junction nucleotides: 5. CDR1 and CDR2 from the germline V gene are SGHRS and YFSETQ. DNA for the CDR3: TGCGCCAGCAGGCTACTAGCGGGAGGAAACAATGAGCAGTTCTTC. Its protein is CASRLLAGGNNEQFF.

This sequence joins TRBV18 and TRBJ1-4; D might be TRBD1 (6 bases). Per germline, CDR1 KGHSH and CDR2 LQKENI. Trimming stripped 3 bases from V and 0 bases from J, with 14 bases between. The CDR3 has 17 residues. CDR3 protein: CASSPIRQAATNEKLFF. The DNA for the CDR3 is TGTGCCAGCTCACCCATAAGACAGGCTGCAACTAATGAAAAACTGTTTTTT. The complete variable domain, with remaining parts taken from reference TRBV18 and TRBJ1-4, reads NAGVMQNPRHLVRRRGQEARLRCSPMKGHSHVYWYRQLPEEGLKFMVYLQKENIIDESGMPKERFSAEFPKEGPSILRIQQVVRGDSAAYFCASSPIRQAATNEKLFFGSGTQLSVL.

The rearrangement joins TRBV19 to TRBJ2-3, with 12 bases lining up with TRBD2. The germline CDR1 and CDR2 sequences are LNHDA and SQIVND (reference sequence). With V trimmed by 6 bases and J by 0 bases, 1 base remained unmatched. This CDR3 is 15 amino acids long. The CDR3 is CASRLAGGSTDTQYF. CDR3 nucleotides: TGTGCCAGTAGACTAGCGGGGGGTAGCACAGATACGCAGTATTTT.

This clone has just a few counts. In DNA form, the CDR3 reads TGTGCCAGCAGTAGTAACAGGGGCCTTAATGAAAAACTGTTTTTT. Its translation: CASSSNRGLNEKLFF. The rearrangement joins TRBV27 to TRBJ1-4, with 7 bases lining up with TRBD1. Losses at the gene ends were 5 bases for V and 4 bases for J; bases not matched to a gene: 7. Germline CDR1 and CDR2: MNHEY and SMNVEV (reference sequence). This CDR3 has 15 amino acids.

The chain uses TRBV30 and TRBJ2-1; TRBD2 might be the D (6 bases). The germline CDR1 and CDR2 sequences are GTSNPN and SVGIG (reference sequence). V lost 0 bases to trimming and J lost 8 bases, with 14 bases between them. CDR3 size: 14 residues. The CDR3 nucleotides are TGTGCCTGGAGTGTCGGACTATTAGTCGATGAGCAGTTCTTC. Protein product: CAWSVGLLVDEQFF. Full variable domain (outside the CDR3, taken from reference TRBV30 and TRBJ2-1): SQTIHQWPATLVQPVGSPLSLECTVEGTSNPNLYWYRQAAGRGLQLLFYSVGIGQISSEVPQNLSASRPQDRQFILSSKKLLLSDSGFYLCAWSVGLLVDEQFFGPGTRLTVL.

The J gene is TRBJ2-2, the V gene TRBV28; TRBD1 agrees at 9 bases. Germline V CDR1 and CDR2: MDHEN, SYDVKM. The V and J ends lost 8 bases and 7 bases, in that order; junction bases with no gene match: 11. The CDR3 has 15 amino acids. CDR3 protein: CASGLNRGLGGELFF. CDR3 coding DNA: TGTGCCAGCGGACTGAACAGGGGGCTTGGCGGGGAGCTGTTTTTT. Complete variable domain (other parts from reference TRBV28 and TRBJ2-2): DVKVTQSSRYLVKRTGEKVFLECVQDMDHENMFWYRQDPGLGLRLIYFSYDVKMKEKGDIPEGYSVSREKKERFSLILESASTNQTSMYLCASGLNRGLGGELFFGEGSRLTVL.

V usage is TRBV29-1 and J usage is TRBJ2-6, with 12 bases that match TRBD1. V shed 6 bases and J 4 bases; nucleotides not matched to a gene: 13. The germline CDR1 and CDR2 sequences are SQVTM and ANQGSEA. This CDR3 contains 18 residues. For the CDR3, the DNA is TGCAGCGTCCGACACCGTGGGACAGGGGGCTCCGGGGCCAACGTCCTGACTTTC. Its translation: CSVRHRGTGGSGANVLTF.

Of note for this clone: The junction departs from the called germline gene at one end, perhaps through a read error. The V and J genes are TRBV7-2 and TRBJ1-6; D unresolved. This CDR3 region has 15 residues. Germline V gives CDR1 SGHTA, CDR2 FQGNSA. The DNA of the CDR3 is TGTGTCAGCAGGCAGACGTTGTCGGGGAATTCACCCCTCCACTTT. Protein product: CVSRQTLSGNSPLHF.

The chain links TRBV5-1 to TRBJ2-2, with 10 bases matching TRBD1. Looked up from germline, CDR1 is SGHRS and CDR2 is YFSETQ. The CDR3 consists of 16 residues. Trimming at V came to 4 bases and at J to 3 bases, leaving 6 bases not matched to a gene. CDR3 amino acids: CASSLRGQGDTGELFF. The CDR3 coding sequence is TGCGCCAGCAGCCTCCGAGGACAGGGGGACACCGGGGAGCTGTTTTTT.

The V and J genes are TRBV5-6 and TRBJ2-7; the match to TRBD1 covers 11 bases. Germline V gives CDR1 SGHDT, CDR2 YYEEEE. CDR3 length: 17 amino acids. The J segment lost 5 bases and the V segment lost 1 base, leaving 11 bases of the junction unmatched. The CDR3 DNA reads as TGTGCCAGCAGCTTGCGGAGGACAGGACAGGGGGCCCACGAGCAGTACTTC. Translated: CASSLRRTGQGAHEQYF.

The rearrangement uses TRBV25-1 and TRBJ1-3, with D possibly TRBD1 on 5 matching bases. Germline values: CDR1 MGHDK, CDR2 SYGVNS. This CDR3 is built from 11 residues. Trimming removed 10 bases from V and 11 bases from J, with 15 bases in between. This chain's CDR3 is CATRPRDSIYF. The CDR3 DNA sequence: TGTGCCACCCGCCCACGGGACTCCATATATTTT.

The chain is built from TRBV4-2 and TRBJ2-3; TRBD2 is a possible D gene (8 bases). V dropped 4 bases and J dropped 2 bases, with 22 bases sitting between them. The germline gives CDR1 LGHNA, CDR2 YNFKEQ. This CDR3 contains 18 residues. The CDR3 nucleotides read TGTGCCAGCAGCCCGCAGGGGGTCCTAGCGGGTCTCACAGATACGCAGTATTTT. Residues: CASSPQGVLAGLTDTQYF.

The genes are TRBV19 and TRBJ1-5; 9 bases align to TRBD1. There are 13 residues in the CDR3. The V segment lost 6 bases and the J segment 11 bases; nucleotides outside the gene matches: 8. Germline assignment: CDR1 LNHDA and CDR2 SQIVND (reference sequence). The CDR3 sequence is CASSGTGFVAQHF. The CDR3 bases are TGTGCCAGTAGCGGGACAGGGTTTGTGGCCCAGCATTTT.

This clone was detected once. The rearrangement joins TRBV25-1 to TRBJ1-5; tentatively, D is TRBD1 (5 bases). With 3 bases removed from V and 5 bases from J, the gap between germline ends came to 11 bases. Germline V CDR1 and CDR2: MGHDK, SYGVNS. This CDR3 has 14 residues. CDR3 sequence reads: CASSDPGRYQPQHF. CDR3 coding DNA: TGTGCCAGCAGTGATCCAGGGAGGTATCAGCCCCAGCATTTT.

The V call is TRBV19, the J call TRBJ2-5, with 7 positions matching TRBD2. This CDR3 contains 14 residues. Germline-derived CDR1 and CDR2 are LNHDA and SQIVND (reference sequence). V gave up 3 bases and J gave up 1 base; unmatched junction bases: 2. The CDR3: CASSIGGGQETQYF. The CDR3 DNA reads TGTGCCAGTAGTATTGGGGGGGGCCAAGAGACCCAGTACTTC.

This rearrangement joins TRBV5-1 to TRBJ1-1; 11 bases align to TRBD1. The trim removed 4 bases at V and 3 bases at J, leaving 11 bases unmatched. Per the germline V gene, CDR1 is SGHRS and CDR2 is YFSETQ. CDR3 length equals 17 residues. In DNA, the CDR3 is TGCGCCAGCAGCCACGTCCGGACAGGGGGCGTAGACACTGAAGCTTTCTTT. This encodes CASSHVRTGGVDTEAFF.

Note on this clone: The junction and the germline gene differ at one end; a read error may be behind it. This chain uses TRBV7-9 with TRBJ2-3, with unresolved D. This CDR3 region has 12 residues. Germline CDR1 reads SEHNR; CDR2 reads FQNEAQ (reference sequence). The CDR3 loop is CSSSSYTDTQYF. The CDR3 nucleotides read TGTTCCAGCAGCTCCTACACAGATACGCAGTATTTT.